Only a few counts were recorded for the clone carrying this TCR beta chain. The data originate from a study of blood T cell repertoires in COVID-19. There are 13 residues in the CDR3. V lost 3 bases and J 6 bases, leaving 9 bases between the germline ends. Germline lookup yields CDR1 KGHSH and CDR2 LQKENI. Repertoires were generated with immunoSEQ multiplex PCR, while TCRdb's copy carries only in-frame clones and drops some. The table lists 100,000 or so clones, 85% to 90% of them singletons. This TCR came from a human donor with acute or convalescent COVID-19. The donor label of this sample is uncertain. The specimen was peripheral blood. This chain connects TRBV18 to TRBJ1-5; a weak D match, TRBD1 (5 bases). The CDR3, as DNA: TGTGCCAGCTCACCGGAGGGACCTCAGCCCCAGCATTTT. Protein sequence: CASSPEGPQPQHF. Using reference TRBV18 and TRBJ1-5 for the parts outside the CDR3, the full variable domain is NAGVMQNPRHLVRRRGQEARLRCSPMKGHSHVYWYRQLPEEGLKFMVYLQKENIIDESGMPKERFSAEFPKEGPSILRIQQVVRGDSAAYFCASSPEGPQPQHFGDGTRLSIL.